The 7 T cell receptor beta chains given below trace back to one sample, sequenced in a study of cytomegalovirus exposure and HLA in healthy donors. Use of 60 Vbeta and 13 Jbeta primers characterized the PCR. Repertoires were generated with immunoSEQ multiplex PCR, while TCRdb's copy carries only in-frame clones and drops some. The sample contains about 130,000 clones, roughly 75% of which appear only once. Sequencing used PBMCs. These receptors all stem from a man aged 25-45 years in good health and CMV-seropositive.

This rearrangement joins TRBV7-8 to TRBJ2-7; TRBD2 agrees at 10 bases. Germline-derived CDR1 and CDR2 are SGHVS and FQNEAQ. V lost 6 bases and J lost 2; bases outside the gene matches: 4. This CDR3 comprises 14 residues. The CDR3 coding sequence is TGTGCCAGCAGTAAGCGGGAGGGCGCCTACGAGCAGTACTTC. It is translated as CASSKREGAYEQYF.

The chain has TRBV28 and TRBJ2-5; TRBD2 matches 10 bases. The DNA end is a closer match to TRBJ2-7, so the J assignment may be wrong. CDR1 is MDHEN and CDR2 is SYDVKM in the germline V gene. This CDR3 has 16 residues. CDR3 bases: TGTGCCAGCAGCCCCCCCTTGGCTAGCGGGAGAGACGAGCAGTACTTC. It codes for CASSPPLASGRDEQYF.

This clone is a singleton in its sample. The chain carries TRBV9 and TRBJ1-1, with D hard to call. Germline-derived CDR1 and CDR2 are SGDLS and YYNGEE. This CDR3 is built from 15 residues. V lost 3 bases and J 3 bases, leaving 15 bases between the germline ends. Written as DNA, the CDR3 is TGTGCCAGCAGCGCGCATCGTACATTGGACACTGAAGCTTTCTTT. It is translated as CASSAHRTLDTEAFF.

The genes are TRBV29-1 and TRBJ2-7, with D possibly TRBD2 on 5 matching bases. V was clipped by 0 bases and J by 2 bases, with 8 bases between them. This CDR3 spans 13 amino acids. The germline CDR1 and CDR2 sequences are SQVTM and ANQGSEA. CDR3 region: CSVEDRETYEQYF. The CDR3 DNA follows: TGCAGCGTTGAAGACCGGGAAACCTACGAGCAGTACTTC.

V is TRBV20-1 and J is TRBJ1-1; D gene uncertain. Germline V gene lookup returns CDR1 DFQATT and CDR2 SNEGSKA (reference sequence). Trimming pared 5 bases from V and 8 bases from J, leaving 12 bases between. The CDR3 sequence is 11 residues long. This CDR3 is CSAPAGAEAFF. The CDR3 DNA sequence: TGCAGTGCTCCGGCGGGAGCCGAAGCTTTCTTT.

V is TRBV25-1 and J is TRBJ1-2; D gene unclear. Germline V gene sequence: CDR1 MGHDK, CDR2 SYGVNS. The CDR3 sequence is 16 residues long. The ends were cut back, 1 base at V and 1 base at J, with 13 bases in the middle. The CDR3 DNA follows: TGTGCCAGCAGTGAATTAGAAGGGAGAGGTAACTATGGCTACACCTTC. It codes for CASSELEGRGNYGYTF.

This clone was observed a handful of times. The V call is TRBV10-3, the J call TRBJ2-7; 7 bases map to TRBD2. V was clipped by 5 bases and J by 8 bases; unmatched bases: 21. CDR1 and CDR2 from the germline V gene are ENHRY and SYGVKD. The CDR3 has 17 amino acids. The CDR3 is CAISPSRRERPNAQQYF. CDR3 in DNA: TGTGCCATCAGTCCGTCGCGGCGGGAGCGGCCTAACGCGCAGCAGTACTTC.